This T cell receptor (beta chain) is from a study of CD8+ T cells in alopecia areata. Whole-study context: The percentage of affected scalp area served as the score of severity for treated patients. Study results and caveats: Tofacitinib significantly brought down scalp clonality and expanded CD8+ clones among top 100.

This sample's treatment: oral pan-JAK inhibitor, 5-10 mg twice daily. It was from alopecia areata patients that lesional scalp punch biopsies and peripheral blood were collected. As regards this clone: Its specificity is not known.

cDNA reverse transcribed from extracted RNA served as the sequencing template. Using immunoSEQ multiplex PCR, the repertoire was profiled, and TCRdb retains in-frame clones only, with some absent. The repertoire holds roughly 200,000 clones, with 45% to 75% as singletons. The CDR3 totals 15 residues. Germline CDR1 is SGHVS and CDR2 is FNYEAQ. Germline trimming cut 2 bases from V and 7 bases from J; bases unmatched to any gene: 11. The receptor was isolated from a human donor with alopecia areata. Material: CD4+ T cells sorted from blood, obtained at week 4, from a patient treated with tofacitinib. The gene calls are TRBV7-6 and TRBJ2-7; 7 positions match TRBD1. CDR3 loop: CASSLTTGVWEEQYF. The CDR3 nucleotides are TGTGCCAGCAGCTTAACCACAGGGGTTTGGGAGGAGCAGTACTTC. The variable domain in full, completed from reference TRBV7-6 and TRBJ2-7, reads GAGVSQSPRYKVTKRGQDVALRCDPISGHVSLYWYRQALGQGPEFLTYFNYEAQQDKSGLPNDRFSAERPEGSISTLTIQRTEQRDSAMYRCASSLTTGVWEEQYFGPGTRLTVT.